This passage covers 25 T cell receptor beta chains from one sample sequenced in a study of OX40 agonist ivuxolimab in advanced cancers. Here immunoSEQ multiplex PCR was the method, and the copy in TCRdb shows in-frame clones only, minus some. There are 90,000 to 100,000 clones in the sample; more than 85% occur only once, and about 0.8% lies in the top ten. Sequences were derived from CD4+ or CD8+ T cells sorted from blood, sampled in a trial of the OX40 agonist ivuxolimab. The receptors were gathered from an adult with an advanced solid tumor such as melanoma, head and neck, liver or kidney cancer.

This chain connects TRBV18 to TRBJ2-7; TRBD1 matches 7 bases. V shed 3 bases and J 1 base; nucleotides not matched to a gene: 0. CDR3 length: 13 residues. Germline-derived CDR1 and CDR2 are KGHSH and LQKENI. The CDR3 DNA is TGTGCCAGCTCACCGGGACAGTCCTACGAGCAGTACTTC. Its translation is CASSPGQSYEQYF.

The CDR3 spells CASSAHTTGKNSGGYTF. CDR3 DNA: TGCGCCAGCAGCGCCCATACGACAGGAAAGAACAGTGGTGGCTACACCTTC. The rearrangement links TRBV5-1 to TRBJ1-2; perhaps TRBD1 as D (6 bases). The CDR3 is 17 residues long. Trimming took off 4 bases at V and 7 bases at J, with 26 bases between the two ends. CDR1 is SGHRS, CDR2 YFSETQ, per germline.

In this sample, this clone turned up once. The chain combines TRBV29-1 with TRBJ1-1, with 7 bases matching TRBD1. V shed 7 bases, J shed 3 bases, and the junction held 8 bases outside the gene matches. CDR3 length: 13 residues. CDR1 and CDR2 from the germline V gene are SQVTM and ANQGSEA. The CDR3 is CSAQGVEYTEAFF. The DNA for the CDR3 is TGCAGCGCCCAGGGGGTGGAGTACACTGAAGCTTTCTTT.

V usage is TRBV27 and J usage is TRBJ1-1; D unresolved. Trimming took off 8 bases at V and 4 bases at J, with 14 bases between the two ends. From germline, CDR1 is MNHEY and CDR2 SMNVEV (reference sequence). The CDR3 length is 13 residues. Here the CDR3 DNA reads TGTGCCAGCGGACCCTTTCCGCTCACTGAAGCTTTCTTT. Amino acid sequence: CASGPFPLTEAFF.

The rearrangement uses TRBV18 and TRBJ2-1, with 8 bases aligning to TRBD2. This CDR3 has 19 residues. Per the germline V gene, CDR1 is KGHSH and CDR2 is LQKENI. V trimming: 3 bases; J trimming: 5 bases; junction bases outside the gene matches: 18. CDR3 DNA sequence: TGTGCCAGCTCACCGGCCTCGGGTGGAGCGGGAGAACGGAACAATGAGCAGTTCTTC. Amino acids: CASSPASGGAGERNNEQFF.

The V gene is TRBV5-1, the J gene TRBJ1-1; D possibly corresponds to TRBD1 (5 bases). The CDR3 is 13 amino acids. Germline values: CDR1 SGHRS, CDR2 YFSETQ. V was shortened by 4 bases and J by 5 bases, with 12 bases between the two germline ends. The CDR3 loop is CASSPGGATEAFF. DNA for the CDR3: TGCGCCAGCAGCCCTGGTGGGGCTACTGAAGCTTTCTTT.

This chain connects TRBV5-1 to TRBJ1-1, with D unclear. The CDR3 has 13 amino acids. The germline V and J ends were trimmed by 1 base and 1 base, with 5 bases remaining between them. CDR1 and CDR2 from the germline V gene are SGHRS and YFSETQ. CDR3 loop: CASSLIRNTEAFF. CDR3 bases: TGCGCCAGCAGCTTGATAAGGAACACTGAAGCTTTCTTT.

There are a few counts of this clone. This rearrangement joins TRBV2 to TRBJ2-1, with D possibly being TRBD2 (6 bases). The CDR3 totals 13 residues. V lost 6 bases, J lost 7 bases, and 13 bases lay in between. Per germline, CDR1 SNHLY and CDR2 FYNNEI. The CDR3, as DNA: TGTGCCAGCAGCGCCACCGGGGGAAATGAGCAGTTCTTC. It specifies CASSATGGNEQFF.

The V gene is TRBV21-1, the J gene TRBJ2-1. TRBV21-1 is deemed a pseudogene. This CDR3 comprises 14 residues. The CDR3 sequence: CASSKGDGYNEQFF. The CDR3 bases are TGTGCCAGCAGCAAAGGTGACGGCTACAATGAGCAGTTCTTC.

The V call is TRBV28, the J call TRBJ2-3, with a weak D call TRBD1 (5 bases). The germline gives CDR1 MDHEN, CDR2 SYDVKM. The CDR3 runs 16 residues. The V and J ends lost 5 bases and 2 bases respectively, with 17 bases between them. Here the CDR3 reads CASSSPGSRLTDTQYF. CDR3 DNA: TGTGCCAGCAGTAGCCCAGGGTCGCGGCTCACAGATACGCAGTATTTT. Full variable domain (remainder filled in from reference TRBV28 and TRBJ2-3): DVKVTQSSRYLVKRTGEKVFLECVQDMDHENMFWYRQDPGLGLRLIYFSYDVKMKEKGDIPEGYSVSREKKERFSLILESASTNQTSMYLCASSSPGSRLTDTQYFGPGTRLTVL.

J is TRBJ1-6 and V is TRBV27; the D is unclear. The CDR3 sequence is 12 residues long. CDR1 MNHEY and CDR2 SMNVEV come from the germline V gene (reference sequence). Trimming removed 5 bases at V and 7 bases at J, with 6 bases between. The CDR3 bases are TGTGCCAGCAGTACTCAAAATTCACCCCTCCACTTT. Protein product: CASSTQNSPLHF.

The chain has TRBV9 and TRBJ2-1; 10 bases are shared with TRBD2. The CDR3 extends over 15 amino acids. Per the germline V gene, CDR1 is SGDLS and CDR2 is YYNGEE. The V segment lost 2 bases and the J segment 4 bases; nucleotides outside the gene matches: 3. The CDR3 DNA reads as TGTGCCAGCAGCGTGACTAGCGGGTTTTACAATGAGCAGTTCTTC. Its protein is CASSVTSGFYNEQFF.

The chain recombines TRBV6-5 with TRBJ1-1; D unclear. Trimming pared 4 bases from V and 5 bases from J, leaving 14 bases between. Germline V gene sequence: CDR1 MNHEY, CDR2 SVGAGI. The CDR3 consists of 14 residues. The CDR3 region has the DNA TGTGCCAGCAGTTTCGACACGGCGCGGACTGAAGCTTTCTTT. It specifies CASSFDTARTEAFF.

This clone was seen only once. The rearrangement uses TRBV4-1 and TRBJ1-2; D is undetermined. Germline CDR1 MGHRA, CDR2 YSYEKL. Trimming removed 1 base from V and 7 bases from J, with 25 bases in between. This CDR3 region has 18 residues. CDR3 nucleotides: TGCGCCAGCAGCCAAGCCCCTGACTCGGCAGAACTTAAGGGTGGCTACACCTTC. The encoded protein is CASSQAPDSAELKGGYTF.

This clone was picked up one time. The rearrangement uses TRBV6-1 and TRBJ1-6; weak D call: TRBD1 (6 bases). The ends were cut back, 7 bases at V and 13 bases at J, with 23 bases in the middle. The CDR3 totals 15 residues. Germline V gene sequence: CDR1 MNHNS, CDR2 SASEGT. The DNA of the CDR3 is TGTGCCAGCAAAGGGCAGAGTGGGGCTACAGGGCCCCTCCACTTT. It is translated as CASKGQSGATGPLHF.

The rearrangement uses TRBV4-1 and TRBJ2-1; TRBD2 aligns across 8 bases. Germline CDR1 reads MGHRA; CDR2 reads YSYEKL. With V trimmed by 4 bases and J by 6 bases, 11 bases remained unmatched. CDR3 length: 16 residues. CDR3 nucleotides: TGCGCCAGCAGCCCGACGATCGGGAGGGCGCGCAATGAGCAGTTCTTC. Its translation is CASSPTIGRARNEQFF.

The rearrangement joins TRBV25-1 to TRBJ2-1, with 9 positions matching TRBD2. The length of the CDR3 is 16 residues. The V segment lost 6 bases and the J segment 7 bases; nucleotides outside the gene matches: 13. Per germline, CDR1 MGHDK and CDR2 SYGVNS. CDR3 sequence (DNA): TGTGCCAGCAGCGCGAATCGTGCGGGAGGGAGGAATGAGCAGTTCTTC. Translated: CASSANRAGGRNEQFF. Complete variable domain (other parts from reference TRBV25-1 and TRBJ2-1): EADIYQTPRYLVIGTGKKITLECSQTMGHDKMYWYQQDPGMELHLIHYSYGVNSTEKGDLSSESTVSRIRTEHFPLTLESARPSHTSQYLCASSANRAGGRNEQFFGPGTRLTVL.

The V call is TRBV4-2, the J call TRBJ1-4, with D maybe TRBD1 (6 bases). Trimming left V 1 base short and J 3 bases short, with 9 bases between. The length of the CDR3 is 15 residues. From germline, CDR1 is LGHNA and CDR2 YNFKEQ. CDR3 protein: CASSQGTAANEKLFF. CDR3 nucleotides: TGTGCCAGCAGCCAAGGGACAGCGGCTAATGAAAAACTGTTTTTT.

This chain uses TRBV28 with TRBJ1-5, with D unclear. This CDR3 is 12 amino acids long. Germline V gene lookup returns CDR1 MDHEN and CDR2 SYDVKM. Trimming took off 10 bases at V and 4 bases at J, with 11 bases between the two ends. The CDR3 DNA reads as TGTGCCACGGAACCGATTAATCAGCCCCAGCATTTT. Amino acid sequence: CATEPINQPQHF.

The rearrangement links TRBV6-5 to TRBJ2-7; D is possibly TRBD1 or TRBD2 (5 bases each). Trimming removed 0 bases from V and 3 bases from J, with 9 bases in between. CDR1 is MNHEY and CDR2 is SVGAGI in the germline V gene. This CDR3 comprises 14 residues. The CDR3 here is CASSYSGAHYEQYF. The CDR3 DNA sequence: TGTGCCAGCAGTTACTCCGGGGCCCACTACGAGCAGTACTTC.

This chain connects TRBV5-1 to TRBJ2-1, with D perhaps given as TRBD1 or TRBD2 (5 bases each). Germline V CDR1 and CDR2: SGHRS, YFSETQ. The CDR3 is 14 amino acids. The V end lost 0 bases, the J end lost 4 bases, and 8 bases lay between the germline ends. The CDR3 coding sequence is TGCGCCAGCAGCTTGGGGGGCGGGTACAATGAGCAGTTCTTC. Residues: CASSLGGGYNEQFF.

The J gene is TRBJ2-7, the V gene TRBV10-3, with D possibly being TRBD2 (6 bases). The V end was cut by 10 bases, the J end by 7 bases, with 23 bases between. This CDR3 contains 14 residues. Germline loops: CDR1 ENHRY, CDR2 SYGVKD. The CDR3 DNA sequence: TGTGCCACTAACAACGTGGGCGGTGCGGGGGAGCAGTACGTC. This sequence encodes CATNNVGGAGEQYV.

The chain has TRBV6-6 and TRBJ1-5, with a tentative D call TRBD1 (5 bases). Between the trimmed V and J ends, which lost 4 bases and 3 bases, there was a span of 13 bases. This CDR3 has 15 residues. The V gene's germline CDR1 is MNHNY and CDR2 SVGAGI (reference sequence). The DNA for the CDR3 is TGTGCCAGCAGTTCAAGGGACGGGTCCAATCAGCCCCAGCATTTT. This gives the protein CASSSRDGSNQPQHF.

This chain uses TRBV7-2 with TRBJ2-3; D is unclear. Germline CDR1 and CDR2: SGHTA and FQGNSA. Trimming pared 1 base from V and 4 bases from J, leaving 18 bases between. The CDR3 extends over 17 amino acids. The CDR3 sequence is CASSLGDRFARPDTQYF. Written as DNA, the CDR3 is TGTGCCAGCAGCTTAGGAGACCGCTTCGCTCGTCCAGATACGCAGTATTTT.

The chain employs TRBV7-3 and TRBJ2-2; D is possibly TRBD1 (5 bases). The CDR3 is 16 residues long. CDR1 is SGHTA, CDR2 FQGTGA, per germline. V shed 5 bases and J shed 5 bases, with 18 bases lying between them. The CDR3 is CASSPRQSHSTGELFF. CDR3 sequence (DNA): TGTGCCAGCAGCCCGAGACAGAGCCACTCGACCGGGGAGCTGTTTTTT.